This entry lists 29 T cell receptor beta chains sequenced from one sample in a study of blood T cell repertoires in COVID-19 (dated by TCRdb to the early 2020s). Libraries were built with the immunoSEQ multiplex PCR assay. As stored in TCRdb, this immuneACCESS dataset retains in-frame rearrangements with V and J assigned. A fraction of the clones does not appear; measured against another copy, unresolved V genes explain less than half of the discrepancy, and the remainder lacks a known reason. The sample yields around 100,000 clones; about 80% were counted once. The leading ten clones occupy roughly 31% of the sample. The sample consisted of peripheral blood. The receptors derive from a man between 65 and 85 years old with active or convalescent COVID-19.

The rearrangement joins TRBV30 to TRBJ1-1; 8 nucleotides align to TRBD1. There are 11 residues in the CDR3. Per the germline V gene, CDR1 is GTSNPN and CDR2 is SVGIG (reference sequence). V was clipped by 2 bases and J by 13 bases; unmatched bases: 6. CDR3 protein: CAWSPGGLSFF. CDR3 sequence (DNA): TGTGCCTGGAGTCCAGGGGGCCTGAGTTTCTTT.

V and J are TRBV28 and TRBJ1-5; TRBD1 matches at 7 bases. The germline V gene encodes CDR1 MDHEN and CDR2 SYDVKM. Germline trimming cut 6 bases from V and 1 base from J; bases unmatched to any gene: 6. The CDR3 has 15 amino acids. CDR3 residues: CASRPRGASNQPQHF. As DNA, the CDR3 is TGTGCCAGCAGACCCAGGGGGGCGAGCAATCAGCCCCAGCATTTT.

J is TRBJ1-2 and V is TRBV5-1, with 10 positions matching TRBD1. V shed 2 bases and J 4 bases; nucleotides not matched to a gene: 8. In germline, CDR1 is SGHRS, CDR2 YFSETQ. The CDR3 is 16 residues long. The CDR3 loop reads CASSLGTGALSYGYTF. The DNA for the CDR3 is TGCGCCAGCAGCTTAGGGACAGGGGCTTTGAGCTATGGCTACACCTTC. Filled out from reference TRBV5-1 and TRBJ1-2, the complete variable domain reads KAGVTQTPRYLIKTRGQQVTLSCSPISGHRSVSWYQQTPGQGLQFLFEYFSETQRNKGNFPGRFSGRQFSNSRSEMNVSTLELGDSALYLCASSLGTGALSYGYTFGSGTRLTVV.

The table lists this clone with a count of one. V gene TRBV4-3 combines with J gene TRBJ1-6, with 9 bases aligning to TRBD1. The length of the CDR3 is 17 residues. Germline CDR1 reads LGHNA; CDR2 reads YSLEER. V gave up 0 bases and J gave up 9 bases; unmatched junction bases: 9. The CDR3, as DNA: TGCGCCAGCAGCCAAGACCCGGGACAGGGTAGCGGTTCACCCCTCCACTTT. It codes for CASSQDPGQGSGSPLHF.

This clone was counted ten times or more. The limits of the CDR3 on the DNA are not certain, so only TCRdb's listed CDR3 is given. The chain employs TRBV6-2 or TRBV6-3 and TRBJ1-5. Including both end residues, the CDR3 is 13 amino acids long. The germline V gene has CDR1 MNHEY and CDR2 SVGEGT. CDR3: CASSSSGNQPQHF.

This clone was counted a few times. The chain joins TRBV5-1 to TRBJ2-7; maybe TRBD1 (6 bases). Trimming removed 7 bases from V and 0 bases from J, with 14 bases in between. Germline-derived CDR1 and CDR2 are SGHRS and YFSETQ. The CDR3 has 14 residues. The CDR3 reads CASARQDPSYEQYF. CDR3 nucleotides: TGCGCCAGCGCCAGACAGGACCCCTCCTACGAGCAGTACTTC. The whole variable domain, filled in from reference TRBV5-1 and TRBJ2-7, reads KAGVTQTPRYLIKTRGQQVTLSCSPISGHRSVSWYQQTPGQGLQFLFEYFSETQRNKGNFPGRFSGRQFSNSRSEMNVSTLELGDSALYLCASARQDPSYEQYFGPGTRLTVT.

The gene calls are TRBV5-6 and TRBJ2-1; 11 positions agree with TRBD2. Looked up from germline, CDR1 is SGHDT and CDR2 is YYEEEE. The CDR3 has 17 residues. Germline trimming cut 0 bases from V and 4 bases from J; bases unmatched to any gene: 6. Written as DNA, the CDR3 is TGTGCCAGCAGCTTGGATACGGGACTAGCGGTATACAATGAGCAGTTCTTC. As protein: CASSLDTGLAVYNEQFF.

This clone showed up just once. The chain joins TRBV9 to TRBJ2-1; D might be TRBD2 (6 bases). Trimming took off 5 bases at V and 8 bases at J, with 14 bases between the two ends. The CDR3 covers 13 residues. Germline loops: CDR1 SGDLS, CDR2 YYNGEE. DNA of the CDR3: TGTGCCAGCAGTCCTAGCGCGTTCGATGAGCAGTTCTTC. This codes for CASSPSAFDEQFF.

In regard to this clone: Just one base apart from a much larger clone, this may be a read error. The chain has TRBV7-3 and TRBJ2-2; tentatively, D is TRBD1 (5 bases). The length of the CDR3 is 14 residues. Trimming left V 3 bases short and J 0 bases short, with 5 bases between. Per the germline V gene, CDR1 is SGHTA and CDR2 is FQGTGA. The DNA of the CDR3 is TGTGCCAGCAGCTTGACAGCGAACACCGGGGAGCTGTTTTTT. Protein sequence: CASSLTANTGELFF.

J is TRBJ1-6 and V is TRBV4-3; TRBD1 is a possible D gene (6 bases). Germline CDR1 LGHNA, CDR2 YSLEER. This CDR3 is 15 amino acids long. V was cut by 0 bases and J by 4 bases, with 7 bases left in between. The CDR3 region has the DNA TGCGCCAGCAGCCAAGAACAGGGTTATAATTCACCCCTCCACTTT. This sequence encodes CASSQEQGYNSPLHF.

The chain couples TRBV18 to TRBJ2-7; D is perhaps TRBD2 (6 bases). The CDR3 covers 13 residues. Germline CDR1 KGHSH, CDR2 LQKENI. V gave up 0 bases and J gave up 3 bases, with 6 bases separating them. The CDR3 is CASSPPGGYEQYF. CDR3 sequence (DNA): TGTGCCAGCTCACCACCGGGGGGCTACGAGCAGTACTTC.

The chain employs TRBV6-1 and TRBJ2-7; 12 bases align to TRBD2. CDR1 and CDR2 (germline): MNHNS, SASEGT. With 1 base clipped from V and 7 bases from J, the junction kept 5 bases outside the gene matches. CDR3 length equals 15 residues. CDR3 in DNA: TGTGCCAGCAGTGAAGGACTAGCGGGAGCTGGTGAGCAGTACTTC. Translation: CASSEGLAGAGEQYF.

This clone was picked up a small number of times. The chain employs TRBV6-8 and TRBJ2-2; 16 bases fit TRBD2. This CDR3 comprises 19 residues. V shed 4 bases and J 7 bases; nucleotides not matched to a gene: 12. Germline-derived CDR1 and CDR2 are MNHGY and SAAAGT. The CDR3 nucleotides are TGTGCCAGCAGTTCGCGTCCCGGGACTAGCGGGGGGGCAAACGGGGAGCTGTTTTTT. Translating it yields CASSSRPGTSGGANGELFF.

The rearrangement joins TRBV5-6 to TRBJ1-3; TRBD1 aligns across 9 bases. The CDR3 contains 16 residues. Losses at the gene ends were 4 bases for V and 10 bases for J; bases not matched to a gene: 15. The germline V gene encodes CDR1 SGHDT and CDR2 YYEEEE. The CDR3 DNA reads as TGTGCCAGCAGCCTCCTGGACAGGGGACCGGCGGGTACCATATATTTT. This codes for CASSLLDRGPAGTIYF.

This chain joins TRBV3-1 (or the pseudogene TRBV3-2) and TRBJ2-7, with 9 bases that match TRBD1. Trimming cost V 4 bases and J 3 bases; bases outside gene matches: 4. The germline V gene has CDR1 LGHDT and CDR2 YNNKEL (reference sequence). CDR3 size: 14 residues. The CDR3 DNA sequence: TGTGCCAGCAGCCTTGGGACAGGGCGCTACGAGCAGTACTTC. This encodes CASSLGTGRYEQYF.

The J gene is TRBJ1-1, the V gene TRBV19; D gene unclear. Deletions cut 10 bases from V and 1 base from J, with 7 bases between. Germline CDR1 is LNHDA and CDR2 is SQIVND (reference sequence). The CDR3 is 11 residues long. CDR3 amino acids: CATGRNTEAFF. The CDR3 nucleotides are TGTGCCACGGGGAGGAACACTGAAGCTTTCTTT.

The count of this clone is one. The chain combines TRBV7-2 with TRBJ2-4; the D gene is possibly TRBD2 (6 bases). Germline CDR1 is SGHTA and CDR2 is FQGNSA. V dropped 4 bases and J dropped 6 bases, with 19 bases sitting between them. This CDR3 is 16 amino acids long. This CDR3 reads CASSSSSGPLGNIQYF. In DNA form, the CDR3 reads TGTGCCAGCAGCTCCAGTAGCGGTCCACTGGGAAACATTCAGTACTTC.

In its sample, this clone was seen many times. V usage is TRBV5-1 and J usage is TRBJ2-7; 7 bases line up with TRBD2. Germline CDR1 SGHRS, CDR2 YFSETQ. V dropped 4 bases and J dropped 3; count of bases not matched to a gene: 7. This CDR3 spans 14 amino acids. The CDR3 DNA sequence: TGCGCCAGCAGCCCGAAGGCGGGGGACTACGAGCAGTACTTC. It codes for CASSPKAGDYEQYF.

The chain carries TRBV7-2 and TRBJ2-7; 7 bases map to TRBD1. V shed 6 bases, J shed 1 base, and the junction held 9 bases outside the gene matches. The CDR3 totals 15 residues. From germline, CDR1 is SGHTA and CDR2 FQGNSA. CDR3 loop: CASRSGTEVSYEQYF. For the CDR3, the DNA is TGTGCCAGCAGATCCGGGACAGAGGTTTCCTACGAGCAGTACTTC.

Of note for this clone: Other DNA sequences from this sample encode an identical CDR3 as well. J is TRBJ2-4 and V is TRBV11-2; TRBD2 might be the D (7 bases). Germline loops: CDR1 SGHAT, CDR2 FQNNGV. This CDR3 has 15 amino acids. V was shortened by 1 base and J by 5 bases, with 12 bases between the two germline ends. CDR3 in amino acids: CASSLVPGGQNIQYF. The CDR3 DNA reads TGTGCCAGCAGCTTAGTCCCGGGGGGCCAAAACATTCAGTACTTC.

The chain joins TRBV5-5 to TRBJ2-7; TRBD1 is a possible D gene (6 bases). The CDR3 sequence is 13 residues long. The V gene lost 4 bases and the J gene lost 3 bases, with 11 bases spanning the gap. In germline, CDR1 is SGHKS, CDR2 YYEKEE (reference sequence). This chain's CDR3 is CASSRGHVYEQYF. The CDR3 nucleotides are TGTGCCAGCAGCCGGGGACACGTCTACGAGCAGTACTTC.

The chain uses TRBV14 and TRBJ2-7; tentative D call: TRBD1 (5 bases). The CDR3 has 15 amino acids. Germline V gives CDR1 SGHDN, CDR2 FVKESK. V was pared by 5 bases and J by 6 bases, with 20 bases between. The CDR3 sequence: CASSEWTTGLREQYF. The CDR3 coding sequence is TGTGCCAGCAGCGAATGGACAACCGGATTGCGCGAGCAGTACTTC.

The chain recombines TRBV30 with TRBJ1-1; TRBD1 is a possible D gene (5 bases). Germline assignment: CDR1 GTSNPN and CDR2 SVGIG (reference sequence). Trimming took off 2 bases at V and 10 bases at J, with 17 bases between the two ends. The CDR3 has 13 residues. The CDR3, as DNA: TGTGCCTGGAGTAAGGGACCCGGAGGGGCAGCTTTCTTT. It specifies CAWSKGPGGAAFF.

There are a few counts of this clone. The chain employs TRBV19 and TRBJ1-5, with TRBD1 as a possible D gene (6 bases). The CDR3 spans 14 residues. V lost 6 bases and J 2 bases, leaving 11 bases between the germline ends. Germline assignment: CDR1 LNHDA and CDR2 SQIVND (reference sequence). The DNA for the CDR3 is TGTGCCAGTAGCAGGGGTGGGGGCAATCAGCCCCAGCATTTT. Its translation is CASSRGGGNQPQHF.

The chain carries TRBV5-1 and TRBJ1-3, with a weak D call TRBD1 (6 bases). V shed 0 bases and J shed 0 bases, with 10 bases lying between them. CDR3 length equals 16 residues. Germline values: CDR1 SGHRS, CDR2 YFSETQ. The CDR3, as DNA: TGCGCCAGCAGCTTGGGGACAGACCACTCTGGAAACACCATATATTTT. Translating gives CASSLGTDHSGNTIYF.

CDR3 residues: CASRSDRVTEAFF. As DNA, the CDR3 is TGTGCCAGCAGGTCGGACAGGGTAACTGAAGCTTTCTTT. The V call is TRBV28, the J call TRBJ1-1, with 8 bases lining up with TRBD1. The CDR3 runs 13 residues. The junction had 5 bases not matched to a gene; V was cut back by 6 bases and J by 5 bases. Germline V gives CDR1 MDHEN, CDR2 SYDVKM.

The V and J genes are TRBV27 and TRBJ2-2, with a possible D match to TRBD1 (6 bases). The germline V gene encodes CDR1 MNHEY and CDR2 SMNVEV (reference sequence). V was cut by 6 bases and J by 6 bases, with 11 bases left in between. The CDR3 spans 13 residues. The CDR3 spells CASRGPGAGELFF. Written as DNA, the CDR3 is TGTGCCAGCAGGGGCCCAGGGGCCGGGGAGCTGTTTTTT.

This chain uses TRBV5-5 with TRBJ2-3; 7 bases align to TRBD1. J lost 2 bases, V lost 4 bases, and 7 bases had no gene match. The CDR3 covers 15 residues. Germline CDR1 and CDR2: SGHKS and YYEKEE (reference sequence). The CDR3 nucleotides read TGTGCCAGCAGCCCGATGACAGGGTCCACAGATACGCAGTATTTT. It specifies CASSPMTGSTDTQYF.

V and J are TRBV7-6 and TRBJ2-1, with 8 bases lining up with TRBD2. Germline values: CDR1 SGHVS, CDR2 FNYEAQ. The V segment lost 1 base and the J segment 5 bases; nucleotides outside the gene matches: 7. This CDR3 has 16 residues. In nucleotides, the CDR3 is TGTGCCAGCAGCTTAGGGTCTAGCGGGCCCAACAATGAGCAGTTCTTC. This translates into CASSLGSSGPNNEQFF.